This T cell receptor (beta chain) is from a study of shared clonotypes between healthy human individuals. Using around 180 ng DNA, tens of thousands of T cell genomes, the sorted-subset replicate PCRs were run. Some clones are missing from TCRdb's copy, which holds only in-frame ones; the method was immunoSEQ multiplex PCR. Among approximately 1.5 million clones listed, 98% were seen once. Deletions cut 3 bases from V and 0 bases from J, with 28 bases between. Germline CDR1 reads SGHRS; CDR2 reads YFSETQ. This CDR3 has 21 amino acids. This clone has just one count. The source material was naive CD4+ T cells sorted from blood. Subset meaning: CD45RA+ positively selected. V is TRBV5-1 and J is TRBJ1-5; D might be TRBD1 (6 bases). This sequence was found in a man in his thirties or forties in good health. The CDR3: CASSYISSGPGADYSNQPQHF. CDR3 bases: TGCGCCAGCAGCTACATCTCGAGCGGGCCGGGGGCAGATTATAGCAATCAGCCCCAGCATTTT.